What follows are 32 T cell receptor beta chains derived from one specimen sequenced in a study of PD-L1 blockade in urothelial cancer. Time point here: pretreatment peripheral blood. The repertoire was sequenced with immunoSEQ multiplex PCR; TCRdb's copy has only in-frame clones and lacks some. This table has about 38,000 clones, around four fifths appearing once. The sample consisted of PBMCs, taken around atezolizumab (anti-PD-L1) treatment. The source is a man of 80 years or more with urothelial cancer.

This clone was observed once. The J gene is TRBJ2-7, the V gene TRBV5-3; TRBD2 might be the D (6 bases). TRBV5-3 is identified as an open reading frame with a role that is uncertain. The CDR3 has 13 residues. V lost 4 bases and J 3 bases, leaving 11 bases between the germline ends. The CDR3 DNA reads as TGTGCCAGAAGCGATCGGGAGATCTACGAGCAGTACTTC. Translated, it gives CARSDREIYEQYF.

The chain uses TRBV6-6 and TRBJ1-5; D remains ambiguous. CDR1 is MNHNY and CDR2 is SVGAGI in the germline V gene (reference sequence). The CDR3 is 15 residues long. V shed 2 bases and J shed 2 bases, with 10 bases lying between them. The CDR3 spells CASSYTAGGNQPQHF. The CDR3 DNA sequence: TGTGCCAGCAGTTACACCGCGGGAGGCAATCAGCCCCAGCATTTT.

The rearrangement uses TRBV10-2 and TRBJ2-7; D possibly corresponds to TRBD1 (6 bases). Germline CDR1 and CDR2: WSHSY and SAAADI. Trimming left V 8 bases short and J 0 bases short, with 8 bases between. The CDR3 has 12 residues. The CDR3 here is CASLQGSYEQYF. DNA of the CDR3: TGCGCCAGCTTACAGGGCTCCTACGAGCAGTACTTC.

The sample holds one count of this clone. The genes are TRBV7-2 and TRBJ1-5, with D possibly matching TRBD1 (5 bases). There are 15 residues in the CDR3. Germline lookup yields CDR1 SGHTA and CDR2 FQGNSA. V was pared by 0 bases and J by 3 bases, with 9 bases between. In DNA, the CDR3 is TGTGCCAGCAGCTTAGCAGGGACTCCCAATCAGCCCCAGCATTTT. This sequence encodes CASSLAGTPNQPQHF.

This rearrangement joins TRBV5-1 to TRBJ1-1; D may be TRBD1 (5 bases). The V end was cut by 3 bases, the J end by 5 bases, with 11 bases between. This CDR3 region has 13 residues. Germline V gene data show CDR1 as SGHRS and CDR2 as YFSETQ. CDR3 DNA sequence: TGCGCCAGCAGCTGGGCGGGGGTTACTGAAGCTTTCTTT. Translation: CASSWAGVTEAFF.

CDR3 protein: CASSRDRLNTEAFF. The DNA of the CDR3 is TGTGCCAGCTCTAGGGACAGGCTGAACACTGAAGCTTTCTTT. This chain uses TRBV27 with TRBJ1-1; 8 bases map to TRBD1. Germline CDR1 and CDR2: MNHEY and SMNVEV (reference sequence). This CDR3 region has 14 residues. The trim removed 8 bases at V and 0 bases at J, leaving 5 bases unmatched.

In DNA, the CDR3 is TGTGCCAGTGGGGACTTGGATACGCAGTATTTT. Encoded protein: CASGDLDTQYF. This chain joins TRBV6-4 and TRBJ2-3; a possible D gene is TRBD2 (6 bases). Germline CDR1 and CDR2: MRHNA and SNTAGT. The CDR3 is 11 residues long. Trimming removed 9 bases at V and 6 bases at J, with 10 bases between.

The rearrangement links TRBV7-2 to TRBJ1-5, with a possible D match to TRBD1 (5 bases). The CDR3 runs 15 residues. V was cut by 4 bases and J by 1 base, with 11 bases left in between. Looked up from germline, CDR1 is SGHTA and CDR2 is FQGNSA. The CDR3 here is CASSSAGRSNQPQHF. CDR3 bases: TGTGCCAGCAGCTCAGCAGGGAGAAGCAATCAGCCCCAGCATTTT.

The chain carries TRBV27 and TRBJ1-1; 8 bases line up with TRBD1. From germline, CDR1 is MNHEY and CDR2 SMNVEV (reference sequence). The length of the CDR3 is 16 residues. The V segment lost 6 bases and the J segment 1 base; nucleotides outside the gene matches: 10. CDR3 region: CASSSPLGTGNTEAFF. The CDR3 bases are TGTGCCAGCAGCTCGCCTCTAGGGACAGGGAACACTGAAGCTTTCTTT.

The table lists this clone with a few counts. The rearrangement joins TRBV2 to TRBJ2-2, with D possibly being TRBD2 (7 bases). This CDR3 is built from 15 residues. From germline, CDR1 is SNHLY and CDR2 FYNNEI. V dropped 6 bases and J dropped 2 bases, with 13 bases sitting between them. CDR3 bases: TGTGCCAGCAGCAAGGGGGGGCGCAACACCGGGGAGCTGTTTTTT. Its protein product is CASSKGGRNTGELFF.

The V gene is TRBV30, the J gene TRBJ2-1; the match to TRBD2 covers 8 bases. This CDR3 spans 15 amino acids. V was clipped by 5 bases and J by 6 bases; unmatched bases: 12. Germline CDR1 reads GTSNPN; CDR2 reads SVGIG (reference sequence). CDR3 amino acids: CAWATGSGAPNEQFF. The CDR3 nucleotides are TGTGCCTGGGCGACGGGTAGCGGGGCACCCAATGAGCAGTTCTTC.

The chain links TRBV18 to TRBJ2-7; D might be TRBD2 (5 bases). Looked up from germline, CDR1 is KGHSH and CDR2 is LQKENI. There are 14 residues in the CDR3. The V and J ends lost 3 bases and 3 bases respectively, with 12 bases between them. The CDR3 here is CASSPLGNYYEQYF. In DNA, the CDR3 is TGTGCCAGCTCACCTCTCGGGAACTACTACGAGCAGTACTTC.

The chain is built from TRBV7-2 and TRBJ2-1, with 7 bases matching TRBD2. The germline V gene has CDR1 SGHTA and CDR2 FQGNSA. The V gene end was trimmed by 5 bases and the J gene end by 5 bases; junction bases not matched to a gene: 6. This CDR3 is 14 amino acids long. The CDR3 protein is CASSPGGSDNEQFF. The CDR3, as DNA: TGTGCCAGCAGCCCCGGCGGGAGTGACAATGAGCAGTTCTTC.

The J gene is TRBJ2-7, the V gene TRBV7-2, with D perhaps matching TRBD2 (6 bases). Looked up from germline, CDR1 is SGHTA and CDR2 is FQGNSA. There are 16 residues in the CDR3. The germline V and J ends were trimmed by 0 bases and 2 bases, with 14 bases remaining between them. The CDR3 loop is CASSLASGSVTYEQYF. CDR3 DNA: TGTGCCAGCAGCTTAGCAAGCGGGTCGGTGACCTACGAGCAGTACTTC.

This chain connects TRBV6-1 to TRBJ1-1; D is uncertain. This CDR3 is 14 amino acids long. V was trimmed by 3 bases and J by 3 bases, leaving 11 bases between them. Germline V gene lookup returns CDR1 MNHNS and CDR2 SASEGT. This CDR3 reads CASSEIVRDTEAFF. CDR3 DNA sequence: TGTGCCAGCAGTGAGATCGTGAGGGACACTGAAGCTTTCTTT.

This chain joins TRBV5-1 and TRBJ2-7; tentative D call: TRBD2 (6 bases). CDR3 size: 16 residues. Germline-derived CDR1 and CDR2 are SGHRS and YFSETQ. The V gene lost 0 bases and the J gene lost 5 bases, with 18 bases spanning the gap. The CDR3 spells CASSLVATREFDEQYF. CDR3 coding DNA: TGCGCCAGCAGCTTGGTCGCGACGCGGGAATTTGACGAGCAGTACTTC.

The chain employs TRBV5-1 and TRBJ1-2; 9 bases map to TRBD1. This CDR3 spans 15 amino acids. Per germline, CDR1 SGHRS and CDR2 YFSETQ. J gave up 2 bases and V 4 bases, and 6 bases lay outside the gene matches. CDR3: CASSRGTGINYGYTF. The CDR3 DNA sequence: TGCGCCAGCAGCCGTGGGACAGGGATAAACTATGGCTACACCTTC.

This clone has just a few counts. CDR3 residues: CASSRTGTGNQPQHF. The DNA for the CDR3 is TGTGCCAGCAGCCGGACAGGGACGGGCAATCAGCCCCAGCATTTT. This chain links TRBV7-2 with TRBJ1-5; 8 nucleotides line up with TRBD1. There are 15 residues in the CDR3. V dropped 5 bases and J dropped 2; count of bases not matched to a gene: 5. Germline CDR1 and CDR2: SGHTA and FQGNSA.

This clone has only one observation. CDR3 in DNA: TGCAGCGTTGCCAGGGCGTCCTCAGATACGCAGTATTTT. As protein: CSVARASSDTQYF. The chain uses TRBV29-1 and TRBJ2-3, with D possibly matching TRBD1 (5 bases). V was cut by 4 bases and J by 4 bases, with 12 bases left in between. Germline V CDR1 and CDR2: SQVTM, ANQGSEA. The CDR3 is 13 amino acids.

This chain links TRBV28 with TRBJ2-3; D might be TRBD2 (6 bases). V gave up 5 bases and J gave up 6 bases, with 24 bases separating them. The CDR3 has 17 amino acids. Per the germline V gene, CDR1 is MDHEN and CDR2 is SYDVKM. In DNA, the CDR3 is TGTGCCAGCAGTCACGGGTGGGGGAGGCTCGGTAGGGATACGCAGTATTTT. It codes for CASSHGWGRLGRDTQYF.

The rearrangement links TRBV28 to TRBJ2-2; weak D call: TRBD2 (5 bases). The CDR3 has 14 amino acids. V was shortened by 7 bases and J by 8 bases, with 17 bases between the two germline ends. Germline CDR1 is MDHEN and CDR2 is SYDVKM. The CDR3 DNA sequence: TGTGCCAGCAATTCGGGGTTTTCATCTGGGGAGCTGTTTTTT. Protein: CASNSGFSSGELFF.

V gene TRBV6-1 combines with J gene TRBJ2-7; TRBD1 agrees at 12 bases. Germline CDR1 MNHNS, CDR2 SASEGT. This CDR3 is 17 amino acids long. V lost 4 bases and J lost 0; bases outside the gene matches: 7. CDR3 loop: CASSAGQGALLSYEQYF. In nucleotides, the CDR3 is TGTGCCAGCAGTGCGGGACAGGGGGCTCTGCTCTCCTACGAGCAGTACTTC.

The chain combines TRBV11-2 with TRBJ2-7, with no clear D. This CDR3 has 14 amino acids. Germline-derived CDR1 and CDR2 are SGHAT and FQNNGV. Between the trimmed V and J ends, which lost 1 base and 3 bases, there was a span of 10 bases. The CDR3 reads CASSLGHSIYEQYF. CDR3 sequence (DNA): TGTGCCAGCAGCTTAGGACACTCGATCTACGAGCAGTACTTC.

The rearrangement links TRBV11-2 to TRBJ2-7; 8 nucleotides match TRBD1. Per germline, CDR1 SGHAT and CDR2 FQNNGV. This CDR3 has 18 residues. Losses at the gene ends were 3 bases for V and 3 bases for J; bases not matched to a gene: 16. The CDR3: CASSLETSRQGIYYEQYF. CDR3 in DNA: TGTGCCAGCAGCTTGGAGACGTCTCGACAGGGGATATACTACGAGCAGTACTTC. Full variable domain (rest looked up from reference TRBV11-2 and TRBJ2-7): EAGVAQSPRYKIIEKRQSVAFWCNPISGHATLYWYQQILGQGPKLLIQFQNNGVVDDSQLPKDRFSAERLKGVDSTLKIQPAKLEDSAVYLCASSLETSRQGIYYEQYFGPGTRLTVT.

The chain recombines TRBV6-1 with TRBJ2-1; D is perhaps TRBD2 (5 bases). Trimming removed 6 bases at V and 15 bases at J, with 18 bases between. From germline, CDR1 is MNHNS and CDR2 SASEGT. CDR3 length equals 12 residues. CDR3 nucleotides: TGTGCCAGCAGGAAGGACTCCCTCCTGCGGTTCTTC. This encodes CASRKDSLLRFF.

The rearrangement links TRBV30 to TRBJ1-3; TRBD1 aligns across 10 bases. Per the germline V gene, CDR1 is GTSNPN and CDR2 is SVGIG (reference sequence). V shed 3 bases and J 4 bases; nucleotides not matched to a gene: 21. The CDR3 is made up of 20 amino acids. The CDR3, as DNA: TGTGCCTGGAGCACTTCCCGATGGACAGGGGGGACCTCCTGGGGAAACACCATATATTTT. Amino acids: CAWSTSRWTGGTSWGNTIYF.

The V gene is TRBV6-1, the J gene TRBJ2-5; possible D gene TRBD2, 6 bases. This CDR3 is 16 amino acids long. V lost 2 bases, J lost 5 bases, and 18 bases lay in between. The germline V gene has CDR1 MNHNS and CDR2 SASEGT. CDR3 nucleotide sequence: TGTGCCAGCAGTGAAATGGGGGGATGGGCTTCTGAGACCCAGTACTTC. Translation gives CASSEMGGWASETQYF.

This chain links TRBV7-9 with TRBJ2-5, with 8 bases matching TRBD1. This CDR3 is built from 14 residues. CDR1 and CDR2 from the germline V gene are SEHNR and FQNEAQ (reference sequence). V trimming: 4 bases; J trimming: 5 bases; junction bases outside the gene matches: 6. The CDR3 reads CASSWTGKFETQYF. CDR3 in DNA: TGTGCCAGCAGCTGGACAGGGAAGTTCGAGACCCAGTACTTC.

This chain joins TRBV19 and TRBJ1-2; 7 positions agree with TRBD1. The CDR3 is 14 amino acids. J was trimmed by 4 bases and V by 5 bases; bases with no gene match: 7. Germline V gives CDR1 LNHDA, CDR2 SQIVND (reference sequence). The CDR3 is CASSPRTGAYGYTF. CDR3 nucleotides: TGTGCCAGTAGTCCCCGGACAGGAGCCTATGGCTACACCTTC.

The J gene is TRBJ2-7, the V gene TRBV5-1, with 14 bases lining up with TRBD2. V dropped 3 bases and J dropped 12; count of bases not matched to a gene: 14. Germline assignment: CDR1 SGHRS and CDR2 YFSETQ. This CDR3 is built from 16 residues. The CDR3 DNA is TGCGCCAGCAGCTCGCAACCGGGACTAGCGGGAGACCTTGCGTACTTC. It is translated as CASSSQPGLAGDLAYF.

Turning to this clone: The sample holds other DNA sequences that translate to the same CDR3. The chain uses TRBV6-5 and TRBJ2-7; D is possibly TRBD2 (6 bases). The V gene lost 2 bases and the J gene lost 5 bases, with 13 bases spanning the gap. Germline V gene data show CDR1 as MNHEY and CDR2 as SVGAGI. There are 14 residues in the CDR3. The CDR3 DNA reads as TGTGCCAGCAGTTACCGGTCTGGGGAGGACGAGCAGTACTTC. This encodes CASSYRSGEDEQYF.

The rearrangement joins TRBV25-1 to TRBJ2-5; D gene uncertain. TRBJ2-7 matches the DNA end more closely, so the J call is doubtful. This CDR3 comprises 13 residues. Germline lookup yields CDR1 MGHDK and CDR2 SYGVNS. The CDR3 is CASRPPGSYEQYF. The DNA for the CDR3 is TGTGCCAGCAGACCGCCAGGCTCCTACGAGCAGTACTTC.